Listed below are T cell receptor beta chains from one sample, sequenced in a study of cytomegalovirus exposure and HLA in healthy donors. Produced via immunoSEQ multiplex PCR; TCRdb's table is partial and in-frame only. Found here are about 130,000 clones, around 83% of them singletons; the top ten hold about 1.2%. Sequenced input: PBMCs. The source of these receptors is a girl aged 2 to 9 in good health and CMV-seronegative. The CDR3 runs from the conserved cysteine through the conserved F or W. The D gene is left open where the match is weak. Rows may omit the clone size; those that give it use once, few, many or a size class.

cdr3_aa: CASSLGTFTDTQYF
cdr3_nt: TGTGCCAGCAGCTTAGGAACTTTCACAGATACGCAGTATTTT
d_call: NA
v_call: TRBV7-9
clone_size: NA
j_call: TRBJ2-3

cdr3_aa: CASDSSYHSYNEQFF
cdr3_nt: TGTGCCAGCGACTCTTCTTACCACTCCTACAATGAGCAGTTCTTC
d_call: NA
v_call: TRBV2
clone_size: once
j_call: TRBJ2-1

cdr3_aa: CASVLSDYNEQFF
cdr3_nt: TGTGCCAGCGTATTGAGTGACTACAATGAGCAGTTCTTC
d_call: NA
v_call: TRBV2
clone_size: NA
j_call: TRBJ2-1

cdr3_aa: CASSYSGTGSRSPLHF
cdr3_nt: TGTGCCAGCAGTTACTCGGGGACAGGGTCTCGTTCACCCCTCCACTTT
d_call: TRBD1
v_call: TRBV6-5
clone_size: once
j_call: TRBJ1-6

cdr3_aa: CATRAGGIYGYTF
cdr3_nt: TGTGCCACCAGGGCCGGGGGGATCTATGGCTACACCTTC
d_call: NA
v_call: TRBV5-8
clone_size: NA
j_call: TRBJ1-2

cdr3_aa: CASSEFFLSGEHGYTF
cdr3_nt: TGTGCCAGCAGTGAATTCTTCCTTTCGGGAGAACATGGCTACACCTTC
d_call: NA
v_call: TRBV25-1
clone_size: NA
j_call: TRBJ1-2

cdr3_aa: CAISDGTTRNTEAFF
cdr3_nt: TGTGCCATCAGTGACGGGACAACCCGGAACACTGAAGCTTTCTTT
d_call: NA
v_call: TRBV10-3
clone_size: few
j_call: TRBJ1-1

cdr3_aa: CASSVAGLTGELFF
cdr3_nt: TGTGCCAGCAGTGTCGCGGGACTAACCGGGGAGCTGTTTTTT
d_call: TRBD2
v_call: TRBV25-1
clone_size: NA
j_call: TRBJ2-2

cdr3_aa: CASSYSTGRNTEAFF
cdr3_nt: TGTGCCAGCAGTTACTCAACAGGACGAAACACTGAAGCTTTCTTT
d_call: NA
v_call: TRBV6-6
clone_size: NA
j_call: TRBJ1-1

cdr3_aa: CASSQPITGLNTEAFF
cdr3_nt: TGCGCCAGCAGCCAACCAATAACAGGGCTGAACACTGAAGCTTTCTTT
d_call: NA
v_call: TRBV4-1
clone_size: NA
j_call: TRBJ1-1

cdr3_aa: CASNHMTGGTEAFF
cdr3_nt: TGTGCCAGTAATCACATGACAGGGGGCACTGAAGCTTTCTTT
d_call: TRBD1
v_call: TRBV19
clone_size: NA
j_call: TRBJ1-1

cdr3_aa: CASSYSGGGGEKLFF
cdr3_nt: TGTGCCAGCAGTTACAGCGGGGGGGGTGGTGAAAAACTGTTTTTT
d_call: NA
v_call: TRBV6-5
clone_size: NA
j_call: TRBJ1-4

cdr3_aa: CAISPAQDRANYGYTF
cdr3_nt: TGTGCCATCAGCCCCGCCCAGGACAGGGCGAACTATGGCTACACCTTC
d_call: TRBD1
v_call: TRBV10-3
clone_size: NA
j_call: TRBJ1-2

cdr3_aa: CAWWGEYTEAFF
cdr3_nt: TGTGCCTGGTGGGGAGAGTACACTGAAGCTTTCTTT
d_call: NA
v_call: TRBV30
clone_size: NA
j_call: TRBJ1-1

cdr3_aa: CASSARRGEKLFF
cdr3_nt: TGTGCCAGCAGCGCGCGCCGAGGGGAAAAACTGTTTTTT
d_call: NA
v_call: TRBV5-5
clone_size: NA
j_call: TRBJ1-4

cdr3_aa: CASSPGTGSYEQYF
cdr3_nt: TGTGCCAGCAGCCCCGGGACAGGATCCTACGAGCAGTACTTC
d_call: TRBD1
v_call: TRBV7-2
clone_size: NA
j_call: TRBJ2-7

cdr3_aa: CASSQEHRTTPNPYF
cdr3_nt: TGCGCCAGCAGCCAAGAACACCGTACCACCCCCAACCCCTACTTC
d_call: NA
v_call: TRBV4-1
clone_size: NA
j_call: TRBJ2-7

cdr3_aa: CASSLGLTGGGVGAFF
cdr3_nt: TGTGCCAGCAGCTTAGGACTTACAGGGGGGGGTGTGGGGGCTTTCTTT
d_call: TRBD1
v_call: TRBV7-8
clone_size: NA
j_call: TRBJ1-1

cdr3_aa: CASRPQPRTSGTIYEQYF
cdr3_nt: TGCGCCAGCAGACCACAACCTCGGACTAGCGGGACTATCTACGAGCAGTACTTC
d_call: TRBD2
v_call: TRBV5-1
clone_size: NA
j_call: TRBJ2-7

cdr3_aa: CASRQTSGGLETQYF
cdr3_nt: TGTGCCAGCAGGCAGACTAGCGGGGGGTTAGAGACCCAGTACTTC
d_call: TRBD2
v_call: TRBV2
clone_size: NA
j_call: TRBJ2-5

cdr3_aa: CASGTALVGPQHF
cdr3_nt: TGTGCTTCCGGGACAGCTCTTGTGGGGCCCCAGCATTTT
d_call: TRBD1
v_call: TRBV27
clone_size: NA
j_call: TRBJ1-5

cdr3_aa: CASSLALLAVHEQFF
cdr3_nt: TGCGCCAGCAGCTTGGCCTTACTAGCTGTCCATGAGCAGTTCTTC
d_call: NA
v_call: TRBV5-1
clone_size: NA
j_call: TRBJ2-1

cdr3_aa: CASRPPGQAYEQYF
cdr3_nt: TGTGCCAGCAGACCCCCGGGACAGGCATACGAGCAGTACTTC
d_call: TRBD1
v_call: TRBV6-5
clone_size: NA
j_call: TRBJ2-7

cdr3_aa: CASSLEATGGVDEQFF
cdr3_nt: TGTGCCAGCAGCCTAGAAGCGACAGGGGGGGTCGATGAGCAGTTCTTC
d_call: TRBD1
v_call: TRBV9
clone_size: NA
j_call: TRBJ2-1

cdr3_aa: CASNDRAMAGELFF
cdr3_nt: TGTGCCAGCAATGACAGGGCTATGGCCGGGGAGCTGTTTTTT
d_call: TRBD1
v_call: TRBV6-5
clone_size: NA
j_call: TRBJ2-2

cdr3_aa: CASGLAGNTGELFF
cdr3_nt: TGTGCCAGCGGTTTGGCAGGGAACACCGGGGAGCTGTTTTTT
d_call: NA
v_call: TRBV6-5
clone_size: NA
j_call: TRBJ2-2

cdr3_aa: CASRVDRVNGYTF
cdr3_nt: TGTGCCAGCAGGGTGGACAGGGTTAACGGCTACACCTTC
d_call: TRBD1
v_call: TRBV5-4
clone_size: NA
j_call: TRBJ1-2

cdr3_aa: CAWSVGGRNTGELFF
cdr3_nt: TGTGCCTGGAGTGTAGGCGGGAGAAACACCGGGGAGCTGTTTTTT
d_call: TRBD2
v_call: TRBV30
clone_size: NA
j_call: TRBJ2-2